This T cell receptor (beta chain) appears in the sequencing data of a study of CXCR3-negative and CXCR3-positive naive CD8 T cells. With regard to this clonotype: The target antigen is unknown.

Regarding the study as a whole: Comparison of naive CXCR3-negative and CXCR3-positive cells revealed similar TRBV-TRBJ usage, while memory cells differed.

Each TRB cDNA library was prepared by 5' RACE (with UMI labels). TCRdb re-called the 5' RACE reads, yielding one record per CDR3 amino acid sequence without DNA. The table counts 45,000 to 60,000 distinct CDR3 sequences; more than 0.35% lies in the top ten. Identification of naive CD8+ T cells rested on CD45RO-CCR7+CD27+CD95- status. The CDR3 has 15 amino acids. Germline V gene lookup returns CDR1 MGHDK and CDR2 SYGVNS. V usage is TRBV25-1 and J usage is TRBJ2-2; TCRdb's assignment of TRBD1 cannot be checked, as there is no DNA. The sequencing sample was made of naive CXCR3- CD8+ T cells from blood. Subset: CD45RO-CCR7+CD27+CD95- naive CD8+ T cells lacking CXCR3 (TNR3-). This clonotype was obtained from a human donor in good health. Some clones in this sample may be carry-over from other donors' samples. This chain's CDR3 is CASSVMTGGRGELFF.